The 32 T cell receptor beta chains listed next were all sequenced from one sample in a study of regulatory T cells in long-lasting Graves disease. Stated time point: persistent/refractory GD, antithyroid drugs over 5 years with positive TRAb. Isolated PBMC RNA provided the starting material for the TCR library. Construction of the TCR beta libraries employed iRepertoire HTBI primers in conjunction with Arm-PCR of CDR3 regions. One entry per CDR3 protein results from TCRdb running MiXCR on the multiplex PCR reads. The sample holds 450,000 or so distinct CDR3 sequences, about a fifth seen once. This specimen was peripheral blood mononuclear cells (PBMCs), taken when the disease was refractory, from a patient treated with antithyroid drugs. The receptor set was obtained from a female donor with Graves disease.

This chain connects TRBV5-1 to TRBJ2-7, with D maybe TRBD2 (5 bases). Germline lookup yields CDR1 SGHRS and CDR2 YFSETQ. Trimming removed 4 bases from V and 0 bases from J, with 14 bases in between. The CDR3 totals 15 residues. In DNA form, the CDR3 reads TGCGCCAGCAGCCTAGGACTGCAAAGCTCCTACGAGCAGTACTTC. Translating gives CASSLGLQSSYEQYF.

The table lists this clonotype with many counts. This chain connects TRBV6-1 to TRBJ2-7; a possible D gene is TRBD1 (6 bases). This CDR3 spans 12 amino acids. V was trimmed by 8 bases and J by 1 base, leaving 9 bases between them. Germline CDR1 reads MNHNS; CDR2 reads SASEGT. The CDR3 bases are TGTGCCAGCGGTAGGGGGTCCTACGAGCAGTACTTC. Protein product: CASGRGSYEQYF.

In this sample, this clonotype turned up a few times. The chain carries TRBV7-6 and TRBJ2-1; D call uncertain. V was shortened by 2 bases and J by 8 bases, with 16 bases between the two germline ends. CDR3 length: 15 residues. Germline assignment: CDR1 SGHVS and CDR2 FNYEAQ. CDR3 residues: CASSLPIAGPHEQFF. In DNA, the CDR3 is TGTGCCAGCAGCTTACCAATAGCCGGGCCCCATGAGCAGTTCTTC.

This chain joins TRBV7-9 and TRBJ1-3; tentatively, D is TRBD1 (6 bases). Trimming stripped 4 bases from V and 2 bases from J, with 12 bases between. The CDR3 runs to 15 residues. Germline V gene data show CDR1 as SEHNR and CDR2 as FQNEAQ (reference sequence). CDR3 DNA: TGTGCCAGCAGCTCTACAGGGAACCCTGGAAACACCATATATTTT. Its translation is CASSSTGNPGNTIYF. Full variable domain (missing parts from reference TRBV7-9 and TRBJ1-3): DTGVSQNPRHKITKRGQNVTFRCDPISEHNRLYWYRQTLGQGPEFLTYFQNEAQLEKSRLLSDRFSAERPKGSFSTLEIQRTEQGDSAMYLCASSSTGNPGNTIYFGEGSWLTVV.

In its sample, this clonotype was seen a few times. Here the CDR3 DNA reads TGTGCCAGCACCTCGAAGGGGCGCAATTTTAATAGAGCCAACGTCCTGACTTTC. Amino acids: CASTSKGRNFNRANVLTF. This chain uses TRBV12-3 or TRBV12-4 with TRBJ2-6; possible D gene TRBD1, 5 bases. Trimming shortened V by 7 bases and J by 7 bases, and 26 bases separated the two germline ends. CDR3 length equals 18 residues.

This clonotype has at least ten counts. The rearrangement uses TRBV12-3 or TRBV12-4 and TRBJ1-2, with 7 bases that match TRBD1. The CDR3 has 14 residues. V shed 6 bases, J shed 4 bases, and the junction held 8 bases outside the gene matches. In DNA form, the CDR3 reads TGTGCCAGCAGAGCAGACAGGGATGGCTATGGCTACACCTTC. It specifies CASRADRDGYGYTF.

In its sample, this clonotype was seen many times. The chain uses TRBV20-1 and TRBJ2-5; 11 bases fit TRBD2. CDR3 length equals 14 residues. Per the germline V gene, CDR1 is DFQATT and CDR2 is SNEGSKA (reference sequence). Losses at the gene ends were 6 bases for V and 0 bases for J; bases not matched to a gene: 3. The CDR3 bases are TGCAGTGCCACGGGACTAGCGGACCAAGAGACCCAGTACTTC. Its translation: CSATGLADQETQYF.

This clonotype was counted between two and nine times. The V call is TRBV20-1, the J call TRBJ2-4; 8 bases agree with TRBD1. This CDR3 has 13 residues. The V and J ends lost 7 bases and 2 bases, in that order; junction bases with no gene match: 4. Germline loops: CDR1 DFQATT, CDR2 SNEGSKA (reference sequence). The CDR3 protein is CSVYRGTKNIQYF. In nucleotides, the CDR3 is TGCAGTGTTTACAGGGGGACCAAAAACATTCAGTACTTC.

In its sample, this clonotype was seen a few times. The J gene is TRBJ2-7, the V gene TRBV6-1; a possible D gene is TRBD2 (6 bases). Germline loops: CDR1 MNHNS, CDR2 SASEGT. The V end was cut by 6 bases, the J end by 3 bases, with 24 bases between. The CDR3 spans 17 residues. CDR3 region: CASSPIGVGLRDYEQYF. CDR3 DNA sequence: TGTGCCAGCAGCCCCATCGGTGTAGGCTTGCGGGACTACGAGCAGTACTTC.

The rearrangement joins TRBV7-9 to TRBJ2-7, with D tentatively TRBD2 (6 bases). Germline CDR1 and CDR2: SEHNR and FQNEAQ (reference sequence). V lost 3 bases and J lost 2, with 17 bases in between. This CDR3 comprises 16 residues. CDR3 in amino acids: CASSFPSASVAYEQYF. CDR3 bases: TGTGCCAGCAGCTTCCCTTCCGCTAGCGTGGCCTACGAGCAGTACTTC.

The sample holds a few counts of this clonotype. This chain links TRBV5-4 with TRBJ2-7; 8 nucleotides agree with TRBD2. J gave up 0 bases and V 0 bases, and 2 bases lay outside the gene matches. The CDR3 is 15 residues long. The germline CDR1 and CDR2 sequences are SGHNT and YYREEE (reference sequence). This CDR3 reads CASSLGGLGSYEQYF. The DNA for the CDR3 is TGTGCCAGCAGCTTGGGGGGACTAGGCTCCTACGAGCAGTACTTC.

The rearrangement joins TRBV6-2 or TRBV6-3 to TRBJ2-1; perhaps D is TRBD1 or TRBD2 (5 bases each). This CDR3 is built from 16 residues. The germline V and J ends were trimmed by 7 bases and 5 bases, with 21 bases remaining between them. The germline CDR1 and CDR2 sequences are MNHEY and SVGEGT. In DNA, the CDR3 is TGTGCCAGCACTTTACGGGCAGGGACGGTGCACAATGAGCAGTTCTTC. This sequence encodes CASTLRAGTVHNEQFF.

This clonotype was seen at least ten times. The chain carries TRBV11-1 and TRBJ2-7; D gene unclear. Germline V CDR1 and CDR2: SGHAT, FQDESV (reference sequence). Trimming shortened V by 3 bases and J by 2 bases, and 8 bases separated the two germline ends. This CDR3 comprises 13 residues. The CDR3 region has the DNA TGTGCCAGCAGCTTCTTCAGAACCTACGAGCAGTACTTC. It encodes CASSFFRTYEQYF. The variable domain in full, completed from reference TRBV11-1 and TRBJ2-7, reads EAEVAQSPRYKITEKSQAVAFWCDPISGHATLYWYRQILGQGPELLVQFQDESVVDDSQLPKDRFSAERLKGVDSTLKIQPAELGDSAMYLCASSFFRTYEQYFGPGTRLTVT.

This clonotype was observed a handful of times. This rearrangement joins TRBV5-1 to TRBJ1-6; 7 nucleotides line up with TRBD1. CDR1 is SGHRS and CDR2 is YFSETQ in the germline V gene. With 0 bases clipped from V and 5 bases from J, the junction kept 8 bases outside the gene matches. The CDR3 has 17 residues. The DNA of the CDR3 is TGCGCCAGCAGCTTGGTAGTCGGGACAGATAATAATTCACCCCTCCACTTT. Its translation: CASSLVVGTDNNSPLHF.

A remark on this clonotype: Sequence at one end of the junction differs from germline and may be a read error. The chain recombines TRBV7-3 with TRBJ2-1, with a tentative D call TRBD2 (6 bases). Germline V CDR1 and CDR2: SGHTA, FQGTGA. This CDR3 spans 16 amino acids. CDR3 nucleotides: TGCGCCAGCAGCTTGTCCGGCGGGACCGCCTACAATGAGCAGTTCTTC. Translated, it gives CASSLSGGTAYNEQFF.

This clonotype was seen a handful of times. This chain connects TRBV29-1 to TRBJ1-1; D not certain. This CDR3 is 13 amino acids long. Trimming removed 7 bases from V and 1 base from J, with 13 bases in between. Germline V gene data show CDR1 as SQVTM and CDR2 as ANQGSEA. The CDR3 bases are TGCAGCGCCGCAAATCGGGGGAACACTGAAGCTTTCTTT. This codes for CSAANRGNTEAFF.

Notes on this clonotype: A much bigger clone sits one base away, suggesting this may be a read error. J is TRBJ2-5 and V is TRBV6-5, with D unresolved. This CDR3 spans 12 amino acids. Germline values: CDR1 MNHEY, CDR2 SVGAGI. V gave up 2 bases and J gave up 4 bases, with 5 bases separating them. CDR3 sequence reads: CASSYPRETQYF. CDR3 coding DNA: TGTGCCAGCAGTTACCCCCGAGAGACCCAGTACTTC.

This clonotype was observed at least ten times. The rearrangement links TRBV29-1 to TRBJ2-7, with 9 positions matching TRBD1. From germline, CDR1 is SQVTM and CDR2 ANQGSEA. This CDR3 has 12 amino acids. Trimming took 6 bases from V and 5 from J; bases not matched to a gene: 5. CDR3 nucleotides: TGCAGCGTGGGGGACAGGGACCACGAGCAGTACTTC. This translates into CSVGDRDHEQYF.

This sequence joins TRBV5-1 and TRBJ2-5; TRBD1 aligns across 8 bases. Germline loops: CDR1 SGHRS, CDR2 YFSETQ. Unmatched junction bases numbered 9, after V lost 1 base and J lost 4 bases. The CDR3 spans 16 residues. The CDR3 coding sequence is TGCGCCAGCAGCTTGACCTCCGGGACAGGTGTAGAGACCCAGTACTTC. This translates into CASSLTSGTGVETQYF.

This clonotype was seen ten or more times. V and J are TRBV6-1 and TRBJ1-5; no firm D call. The CDR3 sequence is 13 residues long. Trimming cost V 5 bases and J 2 bases, with 7 bases left between them. Germline V CDR1 and CDR2: MNHNS, SASEGT. This CDR3 reads CASSTQGNQPQHF. The CDR3 region has the DNA TGTGCCAGCAGTACCCAAGGCAATCAGCCCCAGCATTTT.

The chain combines TRBV20-1 with TRBJ2-7, with D perhaps TRBD2 (5 bases). The V and J ends lost 0 bases and 5 bases respectively, with 20 bases between them. The germline gives CDR1 DFQATT, CDR2 SNEGSKA (reference sequence). CDR3 size: 16 residues. Written as DNA, the CDR3 is TGCAGTGCTAGAGATATCGGGCAACTAGTCCGGGACGAGCAGTACTTC. It yields the protein CSARDIGQLVRDEQYF.

This clonotype appeared a few times. The rearrangement joins TRBV7-3 to TRBJ1-5; TRBD1 matches 8 bases. Germline V lookup: CDR1 SGHTA, CDR2 FQGTGA. Unmatched junction bases numbered 10, after V lost 5 bases and J lost 7 bases. This CDR3 has 15 amino acids. The CDR3 loop reads CASSPDRVLWQPQHF. In nucleotides, the CDR3 is TGTGCCAGCAGCCCGGACAGGGTTCTTTGGCAGCCCCAGCATTTT.

This clonotype was observed at least ten times. J is TRBJ2-5 and V is TRBV11-2; 14 nucleotides agree with TRBD2. CDR1 and CDR2 (germline): SGHAT, FQNNGV. After removal of 6 bases from V and 5 bases from J, the junction contained 5 bases not matched to a gene. The CDR3 covers 15 residues. CDR3 sequence: CASRGTSGSGETQYF. The DNA of the CDR3 is TGTGCCAGCAGGGGGACTAGCGGGAGCGGGGAGACCCAGTACTTC. The full variable domain, rest sourced from reference TRBV11-2 and TRBJ2-5, is EAGVAQSPRYKIIEKRQSVAFWCNPISGHATLYWYQQILGQGPKLLIQFQNNGVVDDSQLPKDRFSAERLKGVDSTLKIQPAKLEDSAVYLCASRGTSGSGETQYFGPGTRLLVL.

The CDR3 sequence is CASSWDRVENYGYTF. CDR3 DNA: TGTGCCAGCAGCTGGGACAGGGTGGAAAACTATGGCTACACCTTC. V usage is TRBV5-6 and J usage is TRBJ1-2; the match to TRBD1 covers 9 bases. Germline V gene sequence: CDR1 SGHDT, CDR2 YYEEEE. This CDR3 spans 15 amino acids. J lost 2 bases, V lost 3 bases, and 5 bases had no gene match.

In this sample, this clonotype turned up a few times. This chain connects TRBV7-2 to TRBJ1-1; unclear D gene. The CDR3 runs 14 residues. Germline loops: CDR1 SGHTA, CDR2 FQGNSA. V lost 7 bases, J lost 0 bases, and 12 bases lay in between. The DNA of the CDR3 is TGTGCCAGCACCATGCCCGCTATGAACACTGAAGCTTTCTTT. Translation: CASTMPAMNTEAFF.

Many counts were recorded for this clonotype. The chain couples TRBV6-1 to TRBJ1-4; unclear D gene. The CDR3 loop spans 13 amino acids. Trimming took off 6 bases at V and 4 bases at J, with 9 bases between the two ends. Germline V gives CDR1 MNHNS, CDR2 SASEGT. The CDR3 protein is CASRSRNNEKLFF. CDR3 sequence (DNA): TGTGCCAGCAGATCCCGGAATAATGAAAAACTGTTTTTT.

This sequence joins TRBV7-2 and TRBJ1-2; D uncertain. V was pared by 1 base and J by 8 bases, with 17 bases between. Germline V CDR1 and CDR2: SGHTA, FQGNSA. CDR3 length equals 15 residues. CDR3 coding DNA: TGTGCCAGCAGCTTAGAAGTTGCGGGGATACAGGGCTACACCTTC. This translates into CASSLEVAGIQGYTF.

The chain has TRBV6-1 and TRBJ2-1, with TRBD2 identical over 13 bases. The CDR3 is 17 amino acids. The germline gives CDR1 MNHNS, CDR2 SASEGT. J was trimmed by 5 bases and V by 6 bases; bases with no gene match: 10. The CDR3 here is CASRDLGLAGWHNEQFF. CDR3 DNA: TGTGCCAGCAGAGACCTGGGACTAGCGGGATGGCACAATGAGCAGTTCTTC.

Notes on this clonotype: A read error may explain this, as a much larger clone is one base away. This chain joins TRBV6-9 and TRBJ2-7, with D possibly TRBD1 on 6 matching bases. CDR1 is MNHGY and CDR2 is SVAAGI in the germline V gene. The CDR3 length is 14 residues. The V gene lost 3 bases and the J gene lost 5 bases, with 14 bases spanning the gap. The CDR3 here is CASSYRAGEDEQYF. The CDR3 DNA reads as TGTGCCAGCAGTTACCGGGCAGGGGAAGACGAGCAGTACTTC.

This clonotype was observed a handful of times. The chain combines TRBV16 with TRBJ1-5; D unresolved. From germline, CDR1 is KGHSY and CDR2 FQNENV. The CDR3 length is 14 residues. The ends were cut back, 3 bases at V and 5 bases at J, with 11 bases in the middle. The CDR3 DNA is TGTGCCAGCAGCCAGGCGTTTCGAGATCAGCCCCAGCATTTT. Amino acid sequence: CASSQAFRDQPQHF.

Comments on this clonotype: Likely a read error: the CDR3 ends without its conserved phenylalanine or tryptophan. V usage is TRBV20-1 and J usage is TRBJ1-5; D is ambiguous. This CDR3 has 13 amino acids. Trimming removed 3 bases from V and 4 bases from J, with 10 bases in between. Germline V gene sequence: CDR1 DFQATT, CDR2 SNEGSKA (reference sequence). DNA of the CDR3: TGCAGTGCTAGCGTGGGTGGTAATCAGCCCCAGCATTCT. This sequence encodes CSASVGGNQPQHS.

The J gene is TRBJ2-6, the V gene TRBV6-2 or TRBV6-3; 9 positions match TRBD1. Germline V gives CDR1 MNHEY, CDR2 SVGEGT. The CDR3 consists of 18 residues. Unmatched junction bases numbered 12, after V lost 5 bases and J lost 4 bases. As DNA, the CDR3 is TGTGCCAGCAGTGACCCAACCGACAGGGGGTCAGGGGCCAACGTCCTGACTTTC. Amino acid sequence: CASSDPTDRGSGANVLTF.